The clone carrying this T cell receptor (beta chain) came up many times. What it recognizes is unknown. The sample originates from a study of cytomegalovirus exposure and HLA in healthy donors. Overall study findings and caveats: A likely sequencing artifact accounted for one observed cluster of highly shared sequence variants. Rare sequences made up most TCRs, while some public TCRs were found in many donors. For cytomegalovirus status, the classifier reportedly gave diagnoses with high specificity and sensitivity.

V gave up 3 bases and J gave up 11 bases, with 14 bases separating them. CDR1 and CDR2 (germline): MNHNS, SASEGT. This CDR3 has 13 residues. The primer mix had 60 Vbeta and 13 Jbeta primers. Sequencing was performed with immunoSEQ multiplex PCR; in TCRdb, only in-frame clones are kept and a portion is missing. The sample consists of more than 85,000 clones, about 75% of them appearing once. The V call is TRBV6-1, the J call TRBJ1-5, with D possibly TRBD1 on 6 matching bases. The sequenced sample was PBMCs. The TCR was taken from a male donor in good health and CMV-seropositive. CDR3 sequence reads: CASSEQQGRSQHF. In nucleotides, the CDR3 is TGTGCCAGCAGTGAGCAACAGGGTAGGTCCCAGCATTTT.